Below, 16 T cell receptor beta chains from the same sample are listed, as sequenced in a study of T-cell reconstitution after alpha-beta-depleted transplantation in children. As it was prepared, the TCRbeta library received unique molecular identifiers. TCRdb re-called the PCR reads with MiXCR, one entry per CDR3 protein. The top ten clones hold around 14% of a sample with some 550,000 distinct CDR3 sequences, 23% of them seen once. This specimen consisted of PBMCs, mostly from graft donor cells, obtained 360 days after TCRalphabeta/CD19-depleted stem cell transplant. The receptors stem from a boy younger than two who had a stem cell transplant for acute myeloid leukemia, so the T cells may come from the graft donor.

This clonotype was seen a few times. The chain links TRBV29-1 to TRBJ2-7, with D perhaps TRBD2 (7 bases). This CDR3 is 13 amino acids long. V lost 7 bases and J 2 bases, leaving 15 bases between the germline ends. Germline V lookup: CDR1 SQVTM, CDR2 ANQGSEA. The CDR3: CSALLGGAYEQYF. The CDR3 nucleotides read TGCAGCGCCCTCTTAGGGGGGGCCTACGAGCAGTACTTC.

This sequence joins TRBV5-5 and TRBJ2-7, with D possibly being TRBD1 or TRBD2 (5 bases each). Trimming pared 4 bases from V and 1 base from J, leaving 15 bases between. CDR3 size: 15 residues. Germline V gene data show CDR1 as SGHKS and CDR2 as YYEKEE (reference sequence). The CDR3 DNA reads as TGTGCCAGCAGCCTCGGGACGGCCCTTTCCTACGAGCAGTACGTC. Translation: CASSLGTALSYEQYV.

The rearrangement joins TRBV12-3 or TRBV12-4 to TRBJ1-1; D not certain. CDR3 length: 12 residues. V was shortened by 6 bases and J by 6 bases, with 11 bases between the two germline ends. This chain's CDR3 is CASRDPFSEAFF. The CDR3 nucleotides read TGTGCCAGCAGGGACCCTTTCTCTGAAGCTTTCTTT.

In this sample, this clonotype turned up many times. The chain recombines TRBV7-3 with TRBJ2-7; D may match TRBD1 or TRBD2 (6 bases each). V was trimmed by 0 bases and J by 2 bases, leaving 17 bases between them. From germline, CDR1 is SGHTA and CDR2 FQGTGA. The CDR3 has 17 amino acids. CDR3 nucleotides: TGTGCCAGCAGCTTAACAGGGGGGTCAGTATCAACCTACGAGCAGTACTTC. Its protein is CASSLTGGSVSTYEQYF.

The chain carries TRBV14 and TRBJ1-1, with D tentatively TRBD1 (6 bases). Germline CDR1 SGHDN, CDR2 FVKESK. This CDR3 comprises 14 residues. Trimming took off 3 bases at V and 3 bases at J, with 11 bases between the two ends. Here the CDR3 reads CASSHLTGHTEAFF. For the CDR3, the DNA is TGTGCCAGCAGCCACCTCACAGGGCACACTGAAGCTTTCTTT.

This clonotype was observed at least ten times. The chain has TRBV28 and TRBJ2-3, with a possible D match to TRBD1 (7 bases). Trimming shortened V by 2 bases and J by 3 bases, and 15 bases separated the two germline ends. This CDR3 contains 16 residues. The V gene's germline CDR1 is MDHEN and CDR2 SYDVKM. CDR3 residues: CASSLAGQGGTDTQYF. The CDR3 DNA reads TGTGCCAGCAGTTTAGCAGGGCAGGGGGGTACAGATACGCAGTATTTT. The complete variable domain, with remaining parts taken from reference TRBV28 and TRBJ2-3, reads DVKVTQSSRYLVKRTGEKVFLECVQDMDHENMFWYRQDPGLGLRLIYFSYDVKMKEKGDIPEGYSVSREKKERFSLILESASTNQTSMYLCASSLAGQGGTDTQYFGPGTRLTVL.

This clonotype has at least ten counts. The chain's CDR3 is CASSVSPQNTDTQYF. The CDR3 DNA reads TGTGCCAGCAGCGTAAGTCCCCAGAACACAGATACGCAGTATTTT. This sequence joins TRBV9 and TRBJ2-3; D is ambiguous. In germline, CDR1 is SGDLS, CDR2 YYNGEE. The CDR3 length is 15 residues. V lost 1 base and J lost 2, with 11 bases in between.

This chain joins TRBV3-1 and TRBJ2-1, with 9 bases matching TRBD2. Trimming removed 0 bases from V and 8 bases from J; junction bases left unmatched: 23. Per germline, CDR1 LGHDT and CDR2 YNNKEL (reference sequence). The CDR3 runs 21 residues. The CDR3 is CASSQDLGGRGGSFRRHEQFF. CDR3 nucleotides: TGTGCCAGCAGCCAAGATCTTGGTGGGCGGGGGGGCTCGTTTAGACGCCATGAGCAGTTCTTC.

This clonotype has just a few counts. The chain is built from TRBV7-9 and TRBJ2-1; 9 nucleotides line up with TRBD2. The trim removed 2 bases at V and 9 bases at J, leaving 8 bases unmatched. Germline CDR1 and CDR2: SEHNR and FQNEAQ (reference sequence). The CDR3 length is 15 residues. CDR3 sequence reads: CASSLLAGQSSEQFF. CDR3 nucleotides: TGTGCCAGCAGCTTACTAGCGGGGCAAAGCAGTGAGCAGTTCTTC.

This clonotype showed up many times. J is TRBJ2-5 and V is TRBV12-3 or TRBV12-4, with 10 bases that match TRBD2. This CDR3 has 15 amino acids. V was clipped by 3 bases and J by 4 bases; unmatched bases: 5. CDR3 loop: CASSFLTSGAETQYF. DNA for the CDR3: TGTGCCAGCAGTTTTCTCACTAGCGGGGCAGAGACCCAGTACTTC.

This rearrangement joins TRBV6-6 to TRBJ1-1; D is unclear. Trimming pared 8 bases from V and 1 base from J, leaving 11 bases between. The length of the CDR3 is 13 residues. Looked up from germline, CDR1 is MNHNY and CDR2 is SVGAGI (reference sequence). Here the CDR3 reads CASSSVQNTEAFF. The CDR3 bases are TGTGCCAGCTCGTCTGTCCAGAACACTGAAGCTTTCTTT.

This clonotype came up many times. This chain joins TRBV28 and TRBJ1-1; D remains ambiguous. Germline lookup yields CDR1 MDHEN and CDR2 SYDVKM. V dropped 2 bases and J dropped 2 bases, with 12 bases sitting between them. The CDR3 runs to 15 residues. The CDR3 DNA sequence: TGTGCCAGCAGTTTACCCCTCGTCAAAAACACTGAAGCTTTCTTT. It codes for CASSLPLVKNTEAFF.

This clonotype was detected a few times. This chain uses TRBV12-3 or TRBV12-4 with TRBJ2-1; 7 nucleotides align to TRBD1. The V gene end was trimmed by 3 bases and the J gene end by 9 bases; junction bases not matched to a gene: 5. This CDR3 contains 13 residues. The CDR3 nucleotides read TGTGCCAGCAGTTTTGACAGGGCCGGTGAGCAGTTCTTC. Translation gives CASSFDRAGEQFF.

This clonotype has a count of ten or more. The gene calls are TRBV12-3 or TRBV12-4 and TRBJ1-1; D gene unclear. V lost 2 bases, J lost 8 bases, and 9 bases lay in between. The CDR3 sequence is 12 residues long. CDR3 residues: CASSLIESEAFF. DNA for the CDR3: TGTGCCAGCAGTTTAATAGAGTCCGAAGCTTTCTTT.

This clonotype was seen ten or more times. The chain links TRBV20-1 to TRBJ2-4; tentatively, D is TRBD1 (6 bases). CDR3 length: 15 amino acids. Germline loops: CDR1 DFQATT, CDR2 SNEGSKA (reference sequence). The V and J ends lost 0 bases and 0 bases respectively, with 9 bases between them. The CDR3 protein is CSARDVQGAKNIQYF. The CDR3 nucleotides are TGCAGTGCTAGAGACGTACAGGGAGCCAAAAACATTCAGTACTTC.

The V gene is TRBV28, the J gene TRBJ2-7; D gene uncertain. Germline CDR1 and CDR2: MDHEN and SYDVKM. Trimming shortened V by 6 bases and J by 0 bases, and 15 bases separated the two germline ends. The CDR3 consists of 15 residues. The CDR3 sequence is CASSSVFSSSYEQYV. The CDR3 nucleotides are TGTGCCAGCAGCTCGGTCTTTTCGAGCTCCTACGAGCAGTACGTC.